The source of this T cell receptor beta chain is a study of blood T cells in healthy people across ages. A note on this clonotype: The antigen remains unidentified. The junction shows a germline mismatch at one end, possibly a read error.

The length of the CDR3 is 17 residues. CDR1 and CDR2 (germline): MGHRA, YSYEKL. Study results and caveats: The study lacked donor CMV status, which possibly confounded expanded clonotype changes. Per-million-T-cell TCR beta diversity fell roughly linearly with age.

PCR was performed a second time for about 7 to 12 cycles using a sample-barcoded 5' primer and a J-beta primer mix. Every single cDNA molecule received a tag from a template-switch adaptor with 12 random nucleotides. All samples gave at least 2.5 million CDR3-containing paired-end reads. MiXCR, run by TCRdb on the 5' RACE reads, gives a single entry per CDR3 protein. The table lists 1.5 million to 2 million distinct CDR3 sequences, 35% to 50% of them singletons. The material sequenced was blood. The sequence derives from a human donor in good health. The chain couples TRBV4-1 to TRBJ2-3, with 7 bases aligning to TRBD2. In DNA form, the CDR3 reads TGCGCCAGCAGCCAAGAAGGGGAGGGTACTAGCACAGATACGCAGTGTTTT. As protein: CASSQEGEGTSTDTQCF.